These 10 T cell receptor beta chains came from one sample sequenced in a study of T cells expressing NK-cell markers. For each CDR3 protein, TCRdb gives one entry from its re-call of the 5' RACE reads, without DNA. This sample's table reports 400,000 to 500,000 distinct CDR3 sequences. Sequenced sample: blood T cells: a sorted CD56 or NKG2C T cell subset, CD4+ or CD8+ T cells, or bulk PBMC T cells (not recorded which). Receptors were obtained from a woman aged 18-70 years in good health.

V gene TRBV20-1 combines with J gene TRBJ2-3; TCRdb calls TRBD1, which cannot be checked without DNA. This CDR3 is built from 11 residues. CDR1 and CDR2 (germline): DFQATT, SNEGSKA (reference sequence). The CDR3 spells CSAPAGDTQYF.

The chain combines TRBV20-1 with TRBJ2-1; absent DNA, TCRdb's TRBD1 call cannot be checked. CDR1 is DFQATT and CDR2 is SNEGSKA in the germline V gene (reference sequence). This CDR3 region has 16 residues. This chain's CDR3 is CSARELAGATYNEQFF.

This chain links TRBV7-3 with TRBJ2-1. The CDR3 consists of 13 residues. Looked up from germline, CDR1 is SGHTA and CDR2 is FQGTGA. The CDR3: CASSRSGSNEQFF.

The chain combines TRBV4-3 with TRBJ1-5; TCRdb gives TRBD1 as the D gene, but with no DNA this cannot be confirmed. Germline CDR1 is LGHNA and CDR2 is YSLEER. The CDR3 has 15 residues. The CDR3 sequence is CASSQDDRDNQPQHF.

CDR3 loop: CATSDADTQYF. V is TRBV24-1 and J is TRBJ2-3. This CDR3 comprises 11 residues. Looked up from germline, CDR1 is KGHDR and CDR2 is SFDVKD.

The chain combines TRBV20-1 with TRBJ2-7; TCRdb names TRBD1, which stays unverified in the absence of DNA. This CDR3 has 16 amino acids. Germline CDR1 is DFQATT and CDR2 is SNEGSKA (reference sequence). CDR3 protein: CSATTGGGSFIYEQYF.

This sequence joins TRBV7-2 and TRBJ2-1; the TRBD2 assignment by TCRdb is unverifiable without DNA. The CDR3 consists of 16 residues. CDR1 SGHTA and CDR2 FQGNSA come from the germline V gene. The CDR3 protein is CASSLTLAGGYNEQFF. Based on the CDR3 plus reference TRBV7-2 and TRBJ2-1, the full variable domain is GAGVSQSPSNKVTEKGKDVELRCDPISGHTALYWYRQSLGQGLEFLIYFQGNSAPDKSGLPSDRFSAERTGGSVSTLTIQRTQQEDSAVYLCASSLTLAGGYNEQFFGPGTRLTVL.

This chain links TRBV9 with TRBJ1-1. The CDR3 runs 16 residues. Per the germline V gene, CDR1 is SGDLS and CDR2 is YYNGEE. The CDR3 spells CASSLTAGYANTEAFF.

The CDR3: CAWSNRVAGNTIYF. This chain joins TRBV30 and TRBJ1-3; with no DNA, the TCRdb D assignment of TRBD1 cannot be verified. From germline, CDR1 is GTSNPN and CDR2 SVGIG (reference sequence). The CDR3 consists of 14 residues.

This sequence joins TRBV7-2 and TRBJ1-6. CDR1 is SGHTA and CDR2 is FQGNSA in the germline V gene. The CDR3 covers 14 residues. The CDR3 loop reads CASSLVGKSSPLHF.